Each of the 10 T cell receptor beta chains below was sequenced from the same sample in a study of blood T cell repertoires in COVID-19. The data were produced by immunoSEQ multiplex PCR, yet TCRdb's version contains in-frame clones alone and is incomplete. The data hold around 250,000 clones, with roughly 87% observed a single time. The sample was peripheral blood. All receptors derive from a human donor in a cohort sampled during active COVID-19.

For the CDR3, the DNA is TGTGCCTGGAGAACGGGACAGCGGTATGGCTACACCTTC. Residues: CAWRTGQRYGYTF. V and J are TRBV30 and TRBJ1-2; 7 bases are a match to TRBD1. The CDR3 covers 13 residues. CDR1 is GTSNPN and CDR2 is SVGIG in the germline V gene (reference sequence). V shed 3 bases, J shed 5 bases, and the junction held 6 bases outside the gene matches.

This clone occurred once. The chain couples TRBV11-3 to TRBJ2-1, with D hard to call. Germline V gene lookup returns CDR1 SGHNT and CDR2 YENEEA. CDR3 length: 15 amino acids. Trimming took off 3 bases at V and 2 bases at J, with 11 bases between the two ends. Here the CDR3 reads CASSFTARTYNEQFF. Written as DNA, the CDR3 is TGTGCCAGCAGCTTCACTGCTCGTACCTACAATGAGCAGTTCTTC. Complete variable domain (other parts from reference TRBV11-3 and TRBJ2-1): EAGVVQSPRYKIIEKKQPVAFWCNPISGHNTLYWYLQNLGQGPELLIRYENEEAVDDSQLPKDRFSAERLKGVDSTLKIQPAELGDSAVYLCASSFTARTYNEQFFGPGTRLTVL.

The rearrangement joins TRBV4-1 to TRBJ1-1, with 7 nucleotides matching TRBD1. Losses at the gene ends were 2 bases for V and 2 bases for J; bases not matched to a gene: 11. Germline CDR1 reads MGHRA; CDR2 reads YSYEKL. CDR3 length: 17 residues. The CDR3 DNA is TGCGCCAGCAGCCAACCCCACATGACAGGGATAAACACTGAAGCTTTCTTT. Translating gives CASSQPHMTGINTEAFF.

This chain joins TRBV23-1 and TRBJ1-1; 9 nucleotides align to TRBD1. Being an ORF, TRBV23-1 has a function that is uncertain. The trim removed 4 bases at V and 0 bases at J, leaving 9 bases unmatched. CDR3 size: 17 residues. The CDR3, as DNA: TGCGCCAGCAGTCCCGGGACAGGGCCAGTTATGAACACTGAAGCTTTCTTT. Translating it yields CASSPGTGPVMNTEAFF.

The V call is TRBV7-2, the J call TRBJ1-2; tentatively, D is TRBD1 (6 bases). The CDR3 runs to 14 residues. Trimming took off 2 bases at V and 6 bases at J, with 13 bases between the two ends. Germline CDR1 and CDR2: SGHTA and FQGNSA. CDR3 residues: CASSLRGEGHGYTF. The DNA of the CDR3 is TGTGCCAGCAGCTTAAGGGGGGAGGGTCATGGCTACACCTTC.

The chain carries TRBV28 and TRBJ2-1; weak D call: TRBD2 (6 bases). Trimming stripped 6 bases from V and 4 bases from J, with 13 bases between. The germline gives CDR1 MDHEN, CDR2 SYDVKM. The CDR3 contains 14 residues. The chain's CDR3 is CASRGTPVYNEQFF. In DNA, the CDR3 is TGTGCCAGCAGAGGGACTCCTGTTTACAATGAGCAGTTCTTC.

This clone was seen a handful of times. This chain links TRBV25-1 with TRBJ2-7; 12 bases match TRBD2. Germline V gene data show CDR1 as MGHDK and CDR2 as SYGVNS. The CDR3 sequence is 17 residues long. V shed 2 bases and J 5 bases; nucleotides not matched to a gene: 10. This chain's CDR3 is CASSETLTSGSTNEQYF. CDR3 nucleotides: TGTGCCAGCAGTGAAACGTTGACTAGCGGGAGTACTAACGAGCAGTACTTC.

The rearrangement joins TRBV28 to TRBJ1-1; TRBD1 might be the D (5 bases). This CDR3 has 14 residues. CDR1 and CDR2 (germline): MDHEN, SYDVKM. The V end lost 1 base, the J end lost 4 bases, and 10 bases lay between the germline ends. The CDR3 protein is CASSLYGGSTEAFF. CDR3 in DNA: TGTGCCAGCAGTTTATATGGGGGGAGCACTGAAGCTTTCTTT.

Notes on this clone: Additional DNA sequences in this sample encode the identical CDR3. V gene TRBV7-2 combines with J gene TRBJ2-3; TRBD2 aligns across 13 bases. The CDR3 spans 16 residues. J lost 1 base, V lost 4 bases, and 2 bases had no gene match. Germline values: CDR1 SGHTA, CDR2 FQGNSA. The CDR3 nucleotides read TGTGCCAGCAGCTCCGGACTAGCGGGGGGCACAGATACGCAGTATTTT. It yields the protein CASSSGLAGGTDTQYF.

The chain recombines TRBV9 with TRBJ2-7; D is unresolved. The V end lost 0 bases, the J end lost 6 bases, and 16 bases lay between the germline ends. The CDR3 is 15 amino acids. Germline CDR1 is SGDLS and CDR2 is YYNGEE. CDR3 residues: CASSVVAEAAGEQYF. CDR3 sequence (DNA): TGTGCCAGCAGCGTAGTTGCAGAGGCGGCCGGCGAGCAGTACTTC.